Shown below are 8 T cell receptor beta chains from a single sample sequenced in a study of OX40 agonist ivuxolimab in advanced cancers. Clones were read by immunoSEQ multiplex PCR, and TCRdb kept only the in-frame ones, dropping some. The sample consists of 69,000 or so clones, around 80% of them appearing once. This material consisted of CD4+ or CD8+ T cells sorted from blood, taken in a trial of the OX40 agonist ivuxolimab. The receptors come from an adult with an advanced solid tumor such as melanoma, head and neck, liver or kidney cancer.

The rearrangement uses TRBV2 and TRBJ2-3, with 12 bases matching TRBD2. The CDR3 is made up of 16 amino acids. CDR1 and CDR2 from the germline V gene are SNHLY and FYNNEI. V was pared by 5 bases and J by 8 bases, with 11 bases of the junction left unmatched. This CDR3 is CASSYTRLAGAGTQYF. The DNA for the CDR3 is TGTGCCAGCAGTTATACTAGACTAGCGGGGGCCGGTACGCAGTATTTT.

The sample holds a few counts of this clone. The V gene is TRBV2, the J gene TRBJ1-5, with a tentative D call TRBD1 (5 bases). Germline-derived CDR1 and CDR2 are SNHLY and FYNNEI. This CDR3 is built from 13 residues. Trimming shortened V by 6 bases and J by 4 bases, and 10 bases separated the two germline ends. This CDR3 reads CASRPGRNQPQHF. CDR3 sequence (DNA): TGTGCCAGCAGACCAGGGAGGAATCAGCCCCAGCATTTT.

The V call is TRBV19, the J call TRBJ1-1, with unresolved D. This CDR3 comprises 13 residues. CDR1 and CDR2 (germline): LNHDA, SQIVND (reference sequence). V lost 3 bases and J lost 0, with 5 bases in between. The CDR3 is CASSMYVNTEAFF. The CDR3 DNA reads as TGTGCCAGTAGTATGTATGTGAACACTGAAGCTTTCTTT.

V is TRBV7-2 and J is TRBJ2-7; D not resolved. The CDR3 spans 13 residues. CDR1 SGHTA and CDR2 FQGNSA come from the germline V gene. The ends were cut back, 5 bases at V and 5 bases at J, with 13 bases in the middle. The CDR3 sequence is CASSPGPRNEQYF. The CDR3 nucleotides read TGTGCCAGCAGCCCCGGACCACGCAACGAGCAGTACTTC.

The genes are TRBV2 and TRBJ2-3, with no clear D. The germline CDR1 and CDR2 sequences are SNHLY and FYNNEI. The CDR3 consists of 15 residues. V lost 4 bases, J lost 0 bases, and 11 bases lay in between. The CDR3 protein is CASSGRVRSTDTQYF. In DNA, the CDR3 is TGTGCCAGCAGTGGAAGGGTCAGGAGCACAGATACGCAGTATTTT.

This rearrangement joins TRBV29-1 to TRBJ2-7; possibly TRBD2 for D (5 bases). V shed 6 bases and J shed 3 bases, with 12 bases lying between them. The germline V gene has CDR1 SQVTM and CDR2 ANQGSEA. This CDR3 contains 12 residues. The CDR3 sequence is CSVGRGGYEQYF. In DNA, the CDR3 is TGCAGCGTCGGACGTGGAGGCTACGAGCAGTACTTC.

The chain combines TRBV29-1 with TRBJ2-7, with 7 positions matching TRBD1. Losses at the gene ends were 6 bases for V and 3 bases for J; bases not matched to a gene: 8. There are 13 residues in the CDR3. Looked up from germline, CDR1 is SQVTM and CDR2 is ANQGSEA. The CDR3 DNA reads TGCAGCGTCGGGACAGCAAGGGTCTACGAGCAGTACTTC. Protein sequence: CSVGTARVYEQYF.

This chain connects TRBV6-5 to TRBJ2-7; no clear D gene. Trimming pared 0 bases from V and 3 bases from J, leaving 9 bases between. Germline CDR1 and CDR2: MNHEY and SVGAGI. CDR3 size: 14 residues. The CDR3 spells CASSYSRPDYEQYF. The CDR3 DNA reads TGTGCCAGCAGTTACTCTAGGCCGGACTACGAGCAGTACTTC.